This is a list of T cell receptor beta chains from one sample in a study of read filtering for tumor transcriptome and immune sequencing. TCRdb passed the reads through MiXCR, listing each CDR3 protein once. The sample shows 130,000 or so distinct CDR3 sequences, less than 15% of them seen only once. Sequenced: a population of CD138-negative cells sorted from bone marrow. The receptors come from a donor at least 40 years old with multiple myeloma. CDR3s include the opening cysteine and the closing phenylalanine or tryptophan. The D gene is left open where the match is weak. Rows give clone size only sometimes, using once, few, many, or a class for an expanded clone.

v_gene: TRBV20-1
abundance: many
len: 14
d_gene: TRBD1
j_gene: TRBJ2-7
CDR3nt: TGCAGTGCCACAGGGACAGGCCTCTCCTACGAGCAGTACTTC
CDR3aa: CSATGTGLSYEQYF

v_gene: TRBV29-1
abundance: many
len: 12
d_gene: -
j_gene: TRBJ1-2
CDR3nt: TGCAGCGTTGGACAGGTAGCCTATGGCTACACCTTC
CDR3aa: CSVGQVAYGYTF

v_gene: TRBV19
abundance: many
len: 19
d_gene: -
j_gene: TRBJ1-5
CDR3nt: TGTGCCAGTAGTATAGGAGGGGCAGGGACCCCTTGGGGCAATCAGCCCCAGCATTTT
CDR3aa: CASSIGGAGTPWGNQPQHF

v_gene: TRBV5-1
abundance: few
len: 16
d_gene: TRBD2
j_gene: TRBJ2-2
CDR3nt: TGCGCCAGCAGCTTGACACTAGCGGGATACACCGGGGAGCTGTTTTTT
CDR3aa: CASSLTLAGYTGELFF

v_gene: TRBV30
abundance: many
len: 15
d_gene: TRBD1
j_gene: TRBJ1-1
CDR3nt: TGTGCCTGGAGTGCCCAGACAGGGGCGAACACTGAAGCTTTCTTT
CDR3aa: CAWSAQTGANTEAFF

v_gene: TRBV29-1
abundance: -
len: 13
d_gene: -
j_gene: TRBJ2-1
CDR3nt: TGCAGCGTTGACTACTTCGACTACAATGAGCAGTTCTTC
CDR3aa: CSVDYFDYNEQFF

v_gene: TRBV10-3
abundance: many
len: 15
d_gene: -
j_gene: TRBJ2-1
CDR3nt: TGTGCCATCAGTGAGGTGGAGGGGGCCTACAATGAGCAGTTCTTC
CDR3aa: CAISEVEGAYNEQFF

v_gene: TRBV20-1
abundance: few
len: 15
d_gene: TRBD2
j_gene: TRBJ2-5
CDR3nt: TGCAGTGCTAGAGCGGGGACTAGCAGAAAAGAGACCCAGTACTTC
CDR3aa: CSARAGTSRKETQYF

v_gene: TRBV3-1
abundance: many
len: 14
d_gene: TRBD1
j_gene: TRBJ2-7
CDR3nt: TGTGCCAGCAGCCGCGACAGGGGGCCCTACGAGCAGTACTTC
CDR3aa: CASSRDRGPYEQYF

v_gene: TRBV7-9
abundance: many
len: 14
d_gene: -
j_gene: TRBJ1-6
CDR3nt: TGTGCCAGCAGCTTAGCCGCCTGGGGATCACCCCTCCACTTT
CDR3aa: CASSLAAWGSPLHF

v_gene: TRBV5-1
abundance: many
len: 16
d_gene: TRBD1
j_gene: TRBJ2-5
CDR3nt: TGCGCCAGCAGCTCGCGGGACAGGGATAAACAAGAGACCCAGTACTTC
CDR3aa: CASSSRDRDKQETQYF

v_gene: TRBV4-3
abundance: many
len: 15
d_gene: -
j_gene: TRBJ1-3
CDR3nt: TGCGCCAGCAGCCAAAGTGAACGCTCTGGAAACACCATATATTTT
CDR3aa: CASSQSERSGNTIYF

v_gene: TRBV5-1
abundance: -
len: 18
d_gene: TRBD2
j_gene: TRBJ2-5
CDR3nt: TGCGCCAGCAGCTTGTGGGGACTAGCGGGAGGCATTCAAGAGACCCAGTACTTC
CDR3aa: CASSLWGLAGGIQETQYF

v_gene: TRBV15
abundance: many
len: 17
d_gene: TRBD2
j_gene: TRBJ2-1
CDR3nt: TGTGCCACCAGCAGTTGGACTAGCGGGAGGTTCTACAATGAGCAGTTCTTC
CDR3aa: CATSSWTSGRFYNEQFF

v_gene: TRBV3-1
abundance: -
len: 11
d_gene: -
j_gene: TRBJ1-1
CDR3nt: TGTGCCAGCAGCTGGATAACCGAAGCTTTCTTT
CDR3aa: CASSWITEAFF

v_gene: TRBV2
abundance: many
len: 17
d_gene: -
j_gene: TRBJ2-4
CDR3nt: TGTGCCAGCAGTGGGAAAGGGGTAGCGGAAGCCAAAAACATTCAGTACTTC
CDR3aa: CASSGKGVAEAKNIQYF

v_gene: TRBV15
abundance: many
len: 17
d_gene: TRBD2
j_gene: TRBJ2-1
CDR3nt: TGTGCCACCAGCAGAGATTGGACTAGCGGGAATCGTAGTGAGCAGTTCTTC
CDR3aa: CATSRDWTSGNRSEQFF

v_gene: TRBV6-6
abundance: many
len: 11
d_gene: -
j_gene: TRBJ1-1
CDR3nt: TGTGCCAGCCAAGTGAACACTGAAGCTTTCTTT
CDR3aa: CASQVNTEAFF

v_gene: TRBV4-1
abundance: many
len: 17
d_gene: TRBD2
j_gene: TRBJ2-1
CDR3nt: TGCGCCAGCAGCCAAGTAGCGGGAGGGCCGTCGGAGAGTGAGCAGTTCTTC
CDR3aa: CASSQVAGGPSESEQFF

v_gene: TRBV6-1
abundance: many
len: 14
d_gene: -
j_gene: TRBJ1-1
CDR3nt: TGTGCCAGCAGTGCTAGGGACGGGGAAACTGAAGCTTTCTTT
CDR3aa: CASSARDGETEAFF

v_gene: TRBV4-1
abundance: many
len: 14
d_gene: -
j_gene: TRBJ1-1
CDR3nt: TGCGCCAGCAGCCAAACAGGACTGAACACTGAAGCTTTCTTT
CDR3aa: CASSQTGLNTEAFF

v_gene: TRBV5-1
abundance: few
len: 16
d_gene: -
j_gene: TRBJ2-7
CDR3nt: TGCGCCAGCAGCTATACATCCGCGGACTATAACTACGAGCAGTACTTC
CDR3aa: CASSYTSADYNYEQYF

v_gene: TRBV7-2
abundance: many
len: 15
d_gene: -
j_gene: TRBJ1-4
CDR3nt: TGTGCCAGCAGCGCTACGGGGGCATACGCAGAAAAACTGTTTTTT
CDR3aa: CASSATGAYAEKLFF

v_gene: TRBV29-1
abundance: many
len: 14
d_gene: TRBD1
j_gene: TRBJ2-2
CDR3nt: TGCAGCGTACAGGGGGTCCTGAACACCGGGGAGCTGTTTTTT
CDR3aa: CSVQGVLNTGELFF

v_gene: TRBV19
abundance: many
len: 14
d_gene: -
j_gene: TRBJ2-1
CDR3nt: TGTGCCAGTAGTGGATATGGGATCGGGAATGAGCAGTTCTTC
CDR3aa: CASSGYGIGNEQFF

v_gene: TRBV20-1
abundance: many
len: 15
d_gene: TRBD1
j_gene: TRBJ2-5
CDR3nt: TGCAGTGCTCAGAATAACAGGGGGCGCCAAGAGACCCAGTACTTC
CDR3aa: CSAQNNRGRQETQYF

v_gene: TRBV29-1
abundance: many
len: 15
d_gene: -
j_gene: TRBJ2-1
CDR3nt: TGCAGCGCCGACACTCCCAGGGGGGGTTGGAATGAGCAGTTCTTC
CDR3aa: CSADTPRGGWNEQFF

v_gene: TRBV3-1
abundance: few
len: 15
d_gene: TRBD2
j_gene: TRBJ2-7
CDR3nt: TGTGCCAGCAACCCGGGACTAGCGGGACGATACGAGCAGTACTTC
CDR3aa: CASNPGLAGRYEQYF

v_gene: TRBV4-2
abundance: few
len: 15
d_gene: TRBD2
j_gene: TRBJ2-7
CDR3nt: TGTGCCAGCAGCCGCGGGGGATTGGTCTTGGACGAGCGGTACTTC
CDR3aa: CASSRGGLVLDERYF

v_gene: TRBV5-4
abundance: -
len: 16
d_gene: -
j_gene: TRBJ2-2
CDR3nt: TGTGCCAGCAGCTTGGCCCCAGGGTTCCCAGGCGGGGAGCTGTTTTTT
CDR3aa: CASSLAPGFPGGELFF

v_gene: TRBV11-2
abundance: many
len: 15
d_gene: -
j_gene: TRBJ2-7
CDR3nt: TGTGCCAGCATTTGGGGGGCTAGCGCCTCCTACGAGCAGTACTTC
CDR3aa: CASIWGASASYEQYF

v_gene: TRBV2
abundance: many
len: 15
d_gene: TRBD1
j_gene: TRBJ1-1
CDR3nt: TGTGCCAGCAAACTTCAGGGGGCACTGAACACTGAAGCTTTCTTT
CDR3aa: CASKLQGALNTEAFF

v_gene: TRBV7-3
abundance: -
len: 14
d_gene: -
j_gene: TRBJ2-7
CDR3nt: TGTGCCAGCACTCTAGGGGGCTCGGGGGACGAGCAGTACTTC
CDR3aa: CASTLGGSGDEQYF

v_gene: TRBV18
abundance: many
len: 15
d_gene: TRBD2
j_gene: TRBJ2-2
CDR3nt: TGTGCCAGCTCACCTCCTAGCGGGAGACTCGGGGAGCTGTTTTTT
CDR3aa: CASSPPSGRLGELFF

v_gene: TRBV29-1
abundance: many
len: 13
d_gene: -
j_gene: TRBJ2-5
CDR3nt: TGCAGCGTGCTGACTGCCTACCAAGAGACCCAGTACTTC
CDR3aa: CSVLTAYQETQYF

v_gene: TRBV19
abundance: many
len: 15
d_gene: TRBD1
j_gene: TRBJ1-4
CDR3nt: TGTGCCAGTAGTATGACCGGGACAGGTCGGGAAAAACTGTTTTTT
CDR3aa: CASSMTGTGREKLFF

v_gene: TRBV20-1
abundance: many
len: 13
d_gene: -
j_gene: TRBJ2-7
CDR3nt: TGCAGTGCTAGAGATCCAAGCTTGAACGAGCAGTACTTC
CDR3aa: CSARDPSLNEQYF

v_gene: TRBV29-1
abundance: many
len: 14
d_gene: TRBD1
j_gene: TRBJ2-5
CDR3nt: TGCAGCGCCGGACAGGGGGTAACCTCAGAGACCCAGTACTTC
CDR3aa: CSAGQGVTSETQYF

v_gene: TRBV19
abundance: many
len: 14
d_gene: TRBD1
j_gene: TRBJ2-7
CDR3nt: TGTGCCAGTAGTATGGGGACAGGGACCTACGAGCAGTACTTC
CDR3aa: CASSMGTGTYEQYF

v_gene: TRBV19
abundance: many
len: 15
d_gene: TRBD2
j_gene: TRBJ2-1
CDR3nt: TGTGCCAGTAGTATCGGGGCTAGCGGGAGAAATGAGCAGTTCTTC
CDR3aa: CASSIGASGRNEQFF

v_gene: TRBV12-3/TRBV12-4
abundance: few
len: 12
d_gene: -
j_gene: TRBJ2-5
CDR3nt: TGTGCCAGCAGTTTAGGGTCGGAAATCTGGTACTTC
CDR3aa: CASSLGSEIWYF

v_gene: TRBV12-3/TRBV12-4
abundance: few
len: 14
d_gene: -
j_gene: TRBJ2-2
CDR3nt: TGTGCCAGCAGTCCCCGGACATCCGCCGGGGAGCTGTTTTTT
CDR3aa: CASSPRTSAGELFF

v_gene: TRBV5-1
abundance: many
len: 12
d_gene: -
j_gene: TRBJ2-7
CDR3nt: TGCGCCAGCAGCTTGGATTTCGGCGAGCAGTACTTC
CDR3aa: CASSLDFGEQYF

v_gene: TRBV18
abundance: many
len: 14
d_gene: -
j_gene: TRBJ2-1
CDR3nt: TGTGCCAGCTCACCGGCCAACGGAAACAATGAGCAGTTCTTC
CDR3aa: CASSPANGNNEQFF

v_gene: TRBV12-3/TRBV12-4
abundance: -
len: 15
d_gene: -
j_gene: TRBJ1-5
CDR3nt: TGTGCCAGCAGTTTAAGTCTAGGTAGCAATCAGCCCCAGCATTTT
CDR3aa: CASSLSLGSNQPQHF

v_gene: TRBV20-1
abundance: -
len: 17
d_gene: -
j_gene: TRBJ2-2
CDR3nt: TGCAGTGCTGGAGCCCCGGGAGGGGGCAAGGTCACCGGGGAGCCGTTTTTT
CDR3aa: CSAGAPGGGKVTGEPFF

v_gene: TRBV11-3
abundance: -
len: 15
d_gene: TRBD1
j_gene: TRBJ1-1
CDR3nt: TGTGCCAGCAGCTTTTCGGACAGGGTGAACACTGAAGCTTTCTTT
CDR3aa: CASSFSDRVNTEAFF

v_gene: TRBV21-1
abundance: few
len: 17
d_gene: -
j_gene: TRBJ2-1
CDR3nt: TGTGCCAGCAGCCCTCTGACTAGCGGGCACCCCTACAATGAGCAGTTCTTC
CDR3aa: CASSPLTSGHPYNEQFF

v_gene: TRBV29-1
abundance: many
len: 10
d_gene: -
j_gene: TRBJ2-5
CDR3nt: TGCAGCGTTGAAGTTGTAGCCCAGTACTTC
CDR3aa: CSVEVVAQYF

v_gene: TRBV12-3/TRBV12-4
abundance: many
len: 16
d_gene: -
j_gene: TRBJ2-6
CDR3nt: TGTGCCTCCACGGGCAGGGGACGATCTGGGGCCAACGTCCTGACTTTC
CDR3aa: CASTGRGRSGANVLTF

v_gene: TRBV7-8
abundance: many
len: 17
d_gene: TRBD1
j_gene: TRBJ2-2
CDR3nt: TGTGCCATCTACCGGGACAGGGGGACTGCGAACACCGGGGAGCTGTTTTTT
CDR3aa: CAIYRDRGTANTGELFF

v_gene: TRBV7-9
abundance: many
len: 12
d_gene: -
j_gene: TRBJ1-5
CDR3nt: TGTGCCAGCAGCTCTCAGAATCAGCCCCAGCATTTT
CDR3aa: CASSSQNQPQHF

v_gene: TRBV6-5
abundance: many
len: 13
d_gene: TRBD1
j_gene: TRBJ2-7
CDR3nt: TGTGCCAGCAGTACCGGGACAGCCAACGAGCAGTACTTC
CDR3aa: CASSTGTANEQYF

v_gene: TRBV7-9
abundance: many
len: 14
d_gene: -
j_gene: TRBJ1-1
CDR3nt: TGTGCCAGCAGCTTAGTCGACCCGAACACTGAAGCTTTCTTT
CDR3aa: CASSLVDPNTEAFF

v_gene: TRBV4-2
abundance: many
len: 18
d_gene: TRBD2
j_gene: TRBJ2-7
CDR3nt: TGTGCCAGCAGCCAAGCCCCCCCAATTAGCGGGAGCCGCTACGAGCAGTACTTC
CDR3aa: CASSQAPPISGSRYEQYF